What follows are 12 T cell receptor beta chains derived from one specimen sequenced in a study of early T cells in non-severe SARS-CoV-2 infection. MiXCR was run by TCRdb on the 5' RACE reads, yielding one entry per CDR3 protein. The sample consists of 30,000 to 40,000 distinct CDR3 sequences, approximately 7.9% of them appearing once. Specimen: whole blood, collected at baseline. These receptors came from an adult who was a healthcare worker with PCR-confirmed SARS-CoV-2 infection or an uninfected control (not recorded which).

A few counts support this clonotype. The rearrangement uses TRBV6-4 and TRBJ2-6; weak D call: TRBD1 (6 bases). V shed 5 bases and J shed 1 base, with 12 bases lying between them. Germline lookup yields CDR1 MRHNA and CDR2 SNTAGT. The CDR3 is made up of 16 amino acids. In nucleotides, the CDR3 is TGTGCCAGCAGTCCCGATACAGGGTCTGGGGCCAACGTCCTGACTTTC. Encoded protein: CASSPDTGSGANVLTF.

This clonotype came up a few times. This chain links TRBV5-1 with TRBJ1-2, with D maybe TRBD1 (5 bases). Germline values: CDR1 SGHRS, CDR2 YFSETQ. The CDR3 length is 14 residues. V was cut by 3 bases and J by 3 bases, with 12 bases left in between. The CDR3 region has the DNA TGCGCCAGCAGCTCAACTCAGGGTGACTATGGCTACACCTTC. This sequence encodes CASSSTQGDYGYTF. Based on the CDR3 plus reference TRBV5-1 and TRBJ1-2, the full variable domain is KAGVTQTPRYLIKTRGQQVTLSCSPISGHRSVSWYQQTPGQGLQFLFEYFSETQRNKGNFPGRFSGRQFSNSRSEMNVSTLELGDSALYLCASSSTQGDYGYTFGSGTRLTVV.

This clonotype was observed many times. The genes are TRBV12-5 and TRBJ1-5; D is unclear. This CDR3 region has 11 residues. The V end was cut by 2 bases, the J end by 7 bases, with 3 bases between. The V gene's germline CDR1 is LGHNT and CDR2 FRNRAP. DNA for the CDR3: TGTGCTAGTGGTTTGAACCAGCCCCAGCATTTT. This codes for CASGLNQPQHF.

This clonotype was counted a few times. The CDR3 reads CASSQDRVGGYTF. The CDR3 DNA follows: TGTGCCAGCAGCCAAGATCGGGTCGGCGGCTACACCTTC. The chain is built from TRBV4-2 and TRBJ1-2; D unresolved. The CDR3 consists of 13 residues. From germline, CDR1 is LGHNA and CDR2 YNFKEQ. Trimming stripped 0 bases from V and 8 bases from J, with 10 bases between.

This clonotype was counted only a few times. This chain joins TRBV20-1 and TRBJ1-1; 7 nucleotides align to TRBD1. Germline assignment: CDR1 DFQATT and CDR2 SNEGSKA (reference sequence). After removal of 3 bases from V and 2 bases from J, the junction contained 6 bases not matched to a gene. This CDR3 is built from 14 residues. Here the CDR3 reads CSARGDSYNTEAFF. CDR3 nucleotides: TGCAGTGCTAGGGGGGACAGCTACAACACTGAAGCTTTCTTT.

There are a few counts of this clonotype. The chain couples TRBV28 to TRBJ2-1, with a possible D match to TRBD2 (5 bases). CDR3 length: 15 amino acids. The V end lost 7 bases, the J end lost 6 bases, and 19 bases lay between the germline ends. The germline V gene has CDR1 MDHEN and CDR2 SYDVKM. The chain's CDR3 is CASKLEGTAGNEQFF. The CDR3 DNA sequence: TGTGCCAGCAAATTGGAAGGCACCGCGGGCAATGAGCAGTTCTTC.

In this sample, this clonotype turned up many times. CDR3 DNA: TGTGCCAGCAGGTCTAGCGGGGGGATCTCCTCTCAAGAGACCCAGTACTTC. Its protein product is CASRSSGGISSQETQYF. The gene calls are TRBV28 and TRBJ2-5, with TRBD2 identical over 11 bases. This CDR3 spans 17 amino acids. CDR1 is MDHEN and CDR2 is SYDVKM in the germline V gene. The junction had 11 bases not matched to a gene; V was cut back by 6 bases and J by 2 bases.

This sequence joins TRBV6-2 or TRBV6-3 and TRBJ2-3; D not certain. V gave up 4 bases and J gave up 8 bases, with 7 bases separating them. The CDR3 totals 11 residues. The germline CDR1 and CDR2 sequences are MNHEY and SVGEGT. The CDR3 here is CASSSTGTQYF. As DNA, the CDR3 is TGTGCCAGCAGTTCTACGGGTACGCAGTATTTT.

The chain couples TRBV5-1 to TRBJ2-2; unclear D gene. Germline CDR1 reads SGHRS; CDR2 reads YFSETQ. Between the trimmed V and J ends, which lost 0 bases and 0 bases, there was a span of 15 bases. This CDR3 has 18 residues. Here the CDR3 reads CASSLVGRANANTGELFF. Written as DNA, the CDR3 is TGCGCCAGCAGCTTGGTAGGCAGAGCAAACGCGAACACCGGGGAGCTGTTTTTT.

This clonotype was recorded a few times. A read error may produce the germline difference seen at one junction end. The rearrangement joins TRBV11-3 to TRBJ2-1; tentatively, D is TRBD2 (6 bases). The CDR3 runs 13 residues. Germline loops: CDR1 SGHNT, CDR2 YENEEA. Here the CDR3 DNA reads TGTGCCAGCAACTTAAATATGGGGGGAGAGCAGTTCTTC. Its translation: CASNLNMGGEQFF.

This clonotype was found many times. This chain links TRBV20-1 with TRBJ2-7; a possible D gene is TRBD1 (5 bases). Germline assignment: CDR1 DFQATT and CDR2 SNEGSKA (reference sequence). The CDR3 contains 13 residues. Between the trimmed V and J ends, which lost 1 base and 3 bases, there was a span of 10 bases. Written as DNA, the CDR3 is TGCAGTGCTAGAGCAGAGACAGACTACGAGCAGTACTTC. Protein: CSARAETDYEQYF.

This clonotype was seen more than once but under ten times. This chain connects TRBV29-1 to TRBJ1-6, with 10 bases identical to TRBD1. The CDR3 contains 14 residues. The germline V gene encodes CDR1 SQVTM and CDR2 ANQGSEA. V shed 6 bases, J shed 6 bases, and the junction held 5 bases outside the gene matches. CDR3 region: CSVSGTGVNSPLHF. CDR3 bases: TGCAGCGTCAGCGGGACAGGGGTTAATTCACCCCTCCACTTT.